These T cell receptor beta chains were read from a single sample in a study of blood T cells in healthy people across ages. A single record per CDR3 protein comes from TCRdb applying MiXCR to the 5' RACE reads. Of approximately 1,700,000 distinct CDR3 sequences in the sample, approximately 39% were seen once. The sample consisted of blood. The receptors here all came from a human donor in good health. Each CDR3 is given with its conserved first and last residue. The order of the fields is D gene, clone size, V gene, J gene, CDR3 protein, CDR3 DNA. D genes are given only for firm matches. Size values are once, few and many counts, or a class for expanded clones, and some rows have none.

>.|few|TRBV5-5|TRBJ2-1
CASSLNLPDEQFF
TGTGCCAGCAGCTTGAACCTGCCGGATGAGCAGTTCTTC
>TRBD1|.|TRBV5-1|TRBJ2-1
CASSPSGTVEGYNEQFF
TGCGCCAGCAGCCCCTCCGGGACAGTCGAGGGGTACAATGAGCAGTTCTTC
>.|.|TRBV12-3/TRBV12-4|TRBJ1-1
CASSFTGRQNTEAFF
TGTGCCAGCAGTTTTACGGGACGGCAAAACACTGAAGCTTTCTTT
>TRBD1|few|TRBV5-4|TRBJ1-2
CASSRPGGREGYTF
TGTGCCAGCAGCCGCCCAGGGGGAAGAGAGGGCTACACCTTC
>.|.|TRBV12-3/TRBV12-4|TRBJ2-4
CASGTGTLQNIQYF
TGTGCCAGTGGTACCGGGACGCTACAAAACATTCAGTACTTC
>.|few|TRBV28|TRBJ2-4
CASLSLAKNIQYF
TGTGCCAGCCTCAGTCTAGCCAAAAACATTCAGTACTTC
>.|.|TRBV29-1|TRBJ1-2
CSVVNEESYGYTF
TGCAGCGTTGTGAACGAAGAAAGCTATGGCTACACCTTC
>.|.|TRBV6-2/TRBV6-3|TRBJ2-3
CASSYSSLTQYF
TGTGCCAGCAGTTACTCGAGTCTTACGCAGTATTTT
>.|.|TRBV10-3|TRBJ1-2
CAINHDSYGYTF
TGTGCCATCAATCACGACAGCTATGGCTACACCTTC
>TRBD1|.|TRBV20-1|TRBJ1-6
CSAKSGQGALPLHF
TGCAGTGCTAAAAGCGGACAGGGGGCTTTGCCCCTCCACTTT
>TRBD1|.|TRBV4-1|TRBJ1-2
CASSQESGTVYGYTF
TGCGCCAGCAGCCAAGAATCTGGGACAGTCTATGGCTACACCTTC
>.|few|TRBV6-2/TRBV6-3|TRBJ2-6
CASNWDSGANVLTF
TGTGCCAGCAATTGGGACTCTGGGGCCAACGTCCTGACTTTC
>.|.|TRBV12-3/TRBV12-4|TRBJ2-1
CASSFSGINNEQFF
TGTGCCAGCAGTTTTTCCGGGATTAACAATGAGCAGTTCTTC
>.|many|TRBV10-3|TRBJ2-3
CATSGGDTQYF
TGTGCCACCTCAGGCGGAGATACGCAGTATTTT
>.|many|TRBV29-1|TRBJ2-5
CSVGEQETQYF
TGCAGCGTTGGGGAACAAGAGACCCAGTACTTC
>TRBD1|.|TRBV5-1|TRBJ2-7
CASSTRTGSSYEQYF
TGCGCCAGCAGCACCCGGACAGGGTCATCCTACGAGCAGTACTTC
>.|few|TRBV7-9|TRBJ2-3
CASSSSRSQDTQYF
TGTGCCAGCAGCTCATCCAGGTCTCAAGATACGCAGTATTTT
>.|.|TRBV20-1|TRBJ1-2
CSASPFTGRYGYTF
TGCAGTGCCAGTCCCTTTACAGGGAGATATGGCTACACCTTC
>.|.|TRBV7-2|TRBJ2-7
CASSPMARGAGDEQYF
TGTGCCAGCAGCCCTATGGCTAGGGGGGCCGGGGATGAGCAGTACTTC
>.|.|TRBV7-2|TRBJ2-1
CASSFWGGAVYEQFF
TGTGCCAGCAGTTTTTGGGGGGGGGCAGTCTATGAGCAGTTCTTC
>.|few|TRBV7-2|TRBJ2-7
CASTLTAYSYYEQYF
TGTGCCAGCACGCTAACAGCATACAGTTACTACGAGCAGTACTTC
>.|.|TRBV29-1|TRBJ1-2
CSVEQTGYYGYTF
TGCAGCGTTGAGCAGACAGGCTACTATGGCTACACCTTC
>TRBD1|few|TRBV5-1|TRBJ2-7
CASSLDAGQGDEQYF
TGCGCCAGCAGCTTGGATGCGGGACAGGGTGACGAGCAGTACTTC
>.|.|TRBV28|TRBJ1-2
CASSFIGPRLGYTF
TGTGCCAGCAGTTTTATTGGTCCTAGGCTTGGCTACACCTTC
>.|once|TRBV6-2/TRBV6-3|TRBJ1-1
CASSYGQGANTEAFF
TGTGCCAGCAGTTACGGGCAGGGAGCGAACACTGAAGCTTTCTTT
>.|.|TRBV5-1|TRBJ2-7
CASSLGKGVHPVSYEQYF
TGCGCCAGCAGCTTGGGAAAGGGGGTGCATCCCGTCTCCTACGAGCAGTACTTC
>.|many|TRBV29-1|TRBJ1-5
CSVEVGSGQHF
TGCAGCGTTGAGGTAGGGTCGGGCCAGCATTTT
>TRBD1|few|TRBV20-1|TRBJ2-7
CSASPPGTGLSYEQYF
TGCAGTGCTAGTCCACCGGGGACAGGCTTGTCCTACGAGCAGTACTTC
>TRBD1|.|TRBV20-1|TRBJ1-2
CSARSRDRGNYGYTF
TGCAGTGCCAGATCTAGAGACAGGGGAAACTATGGCTACACCTTC
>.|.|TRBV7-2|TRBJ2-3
CASSLSGPWDTQYF
TGTGCCAGCAGCCTTAGCGGTCCTTGGGATACGCAGTATTTT
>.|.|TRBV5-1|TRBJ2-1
CASSLSSLYEQFF
TGCGCCAGCAGCTTGTCCAGTTTGTATGAGCAGTTCTTC
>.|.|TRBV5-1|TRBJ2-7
CASSLEAATSYEQYF
TGCGCCAGCAGCTTGGAAGCGGCCACCTCCTACGAGCAGTACTTC
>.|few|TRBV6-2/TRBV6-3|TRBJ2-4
CASSPVGVKNIQYF
TGTGCCAGCAGCCCCGTGGGGGTCAAAAACATTCAGTACTTC
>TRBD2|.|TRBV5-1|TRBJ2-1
CASSLLAGDDNEQFF
TGCGCCAGCAGCTTATTAGCGGGGGACGACAATGAGCAGTTCTTC
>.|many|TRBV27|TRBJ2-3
CASSLSRGSDTQYF
TGTGCCAGCAGCTTGTCTCGGGGCTCAGATACGCAGTATTTT
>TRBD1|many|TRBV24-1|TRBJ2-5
CATSDGGQDHGAQYF
TGTGCCACCAGTGACGGTGGACAGGACCATGGAGCCCAGTACTTC
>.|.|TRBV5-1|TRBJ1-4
CASSLEGNIAEKLFF
TGCGCCAGCAGCTTGGAAGGGAATATAGCGGAAAAACTGTTTTTT
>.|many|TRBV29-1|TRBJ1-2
CSVFSDNYGYTF
TGCAGCGTGTTTTCTGATAACTATGGCTACACCTTC
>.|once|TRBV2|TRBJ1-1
CASSEIGFNEAFF
TGTGCCAGCAGTGAAATAGGGTTTAATGAAGCTTTCTTT
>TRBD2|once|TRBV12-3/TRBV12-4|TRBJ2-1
CASSSGLAVLNEQFF
TGTGCCAGCAGTTCCGGACTAGCTGTTCTCAATGAGCAGTTCTTC
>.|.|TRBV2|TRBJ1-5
CASSVGYRDQPQHF
TGTGCCAGCAGTGTTGGATACAGGGATCAGCCCCAGCATTTT
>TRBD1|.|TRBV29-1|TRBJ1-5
CSVWTGGNQPQHF
TGCAGCGTCTGGACAGGAGGCAATCAGCCCCAGCATTTT
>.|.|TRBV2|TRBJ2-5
CATPGIQETQYF
TGTGCCACCCCAGGCATACAAGAGACCCAGTACTTC
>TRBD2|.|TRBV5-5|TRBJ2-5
CASNPPGGIQETQYF
TGTGCCAGCAACCCCCCGGGGGGTATCCAAGAGACCCAGTACTTC
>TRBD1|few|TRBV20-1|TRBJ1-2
CSASSGQGNYGYTF
TGCAGTGCTAGCTCGGGACAGGGGAACTATGGCTACACCTTC
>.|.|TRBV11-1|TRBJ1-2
CASSPLKRANYGYTF
TGTGCCAGCAGCCCTCTCAAAAGGGCAAACTATGGCTACACCTTC
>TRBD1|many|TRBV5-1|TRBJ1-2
CASSLSGGDGYTF
TGCGCCAGCAGCTTGTCAGGGGGGGATGGCTACACCTTC
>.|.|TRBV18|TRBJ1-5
CASSHEQHNQPQHF
TGTGCCAGCTCACACGAACAGCACAATCAGCCCCAGCATTTT
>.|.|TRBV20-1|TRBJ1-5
CSASTGHNRPQHF
TGCAGTGCTAGCACAGGTCACAATCGGCCCCAGCATTTT
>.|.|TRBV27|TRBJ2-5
CASIGVGVQETQYF
TGTGCCAGTATCGGGGTAGGGGTTCAAGAGACCCAGTACTTC
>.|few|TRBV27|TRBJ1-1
CASMGGAGNTEAFF
TGTGCCAGCATGGGAGGGGCGGGGAACACTGAAGCTTTCTTT
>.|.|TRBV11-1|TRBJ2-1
CASSLSQVVGNEQFF
TGTGCCAGCAGCTTATCCCAGGTCGTAGGGAATGAGCAGTTCTTC
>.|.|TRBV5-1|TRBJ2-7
CASSLTGGAHERQYF
TGCGCCAGCAGCTTGACTGGAGGGGCGCACGAGCGGCAGTACTTC
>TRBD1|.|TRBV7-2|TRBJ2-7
CASSHTGTGRKEQYF
TGTGCCAGCAGCCACACCGGGACAGGTCGCAAGGAGCAGTACTTC